This record covers a single T cell receptor (beta chain). The antigen is unknown. These data originate in a study of cytomegalovirus exposure and HLA in healthy donors. About the research overall: Unique TCRs numbering roughly 85 million, obtained from HLA-typed donors, made up an early data release.

The CDR3 spans 13 residues. Per the germline V gene, CDR1 is SGHRS and CDR2 is YFSETQ. V shed 3 bases and J shed 4 bases, with 9 bases lying between them. The PCR ran on 60 Vbeta and 13 Jbeta primers. The data were produced by immunoSEQ multiplex PCR, yet TCRdb's version contains in-frame clones alone and is incomplete. The sample yields 150,000 to 200,000 clones, 81% seen once. Broader study findings: Overall, about 160 TCR beta chains were annotated as cytomegalovirus-associated. There was a cluster of highly shared sequence variants that was likely a sequencing artifact.

The chain couples TRBV5-1 to TRBJ2-3; TRBD1 might be the D (5 bases). This TCR was recovered from a man aged 18 to 35 in good health and CMV-seronegative. Source material: PBMCs. The chain's CDR3 is CASSSTTADTQYF. CDR3 nucleotide sequence: TGCGCCAGCAGCTCTACGACAGCAGATACGCAGTATTTT.